These 18 T cell receptor beta chains were all obtained from the same sample, sequenced in a study of T-cell reconstitution after alpha-beta-depleted transplantation in children (dated by TCRdb to 2016 to 2017). Preparation of the library involved PCR. TCRdb names Illumina HiSeq 2500 as the instrument used. TCR libraries were prepared with molecular barcoding, using unique molecular identifiers to normalize TCRbeta repertoire quantification. Starting from the raw public reads, TCRdb applied fastp trimming at Q25, assembled clones with MiXCR and retained in-frame beta chains. When rows share a CDR3 protein, they turn into one entry using the most common DNA and genes. This sample lists hundreds of thousands of distinct CDR3 sequences; 13% were detected once. The ten top clones hold around 2% of the sample. In the paper's terms, the treatment or condition label means: allogeneic hematopoietic cell transplantation with graft depleted of TCRalphabeta T cells and CD19 B cells.

The sequenced sample was PBMCs, mostly from graft donor cells, obtained 360 days after TCRalphabeta/CD19-depleted stem cell transplant. The receptors come from a male patient younger than 18 who had a stem cell transplant for acute myeloid leukemia, so the T cells may come from the graft donor.

The sample holds many counts of this clonotype. The rearrangement uses TRBV6-5 and TRBJ2-7; perhaps TRBD2 as D (6 bases). Germline loops: CDR1 MNHEY, CDR2 SVGAGI. The CDR3 is made up of 15 amino acids. With 0 bases removed from V and 8 bases from J, the gap between germline ends came to 17 bases. CDR3: CASSYSPGTASQQYF. The CDR3 DNA sequence: TGTGCCAGCAGTTACTCTCCAGGGACTGCGAGTCAGCAGTACTTC.

This clonotype was detected a few times. The chain employs TRBV12-3 or TRBV12-4 and TRBJ1-1, with D uncertain. Trimming shortened V by 3 bases and J by 3 bases, and 17 bases separated the two germline ends. The length of the CDR3 is 16 residues. The CDR3 spells CASSFRTTGRDTEAFF. CDR3 nucleotides: TGTGCCAGCAGTTTCCGGACGACGGGAAGGGACACTGAAGCTTTCTTT.

The V call is TRBV5-1, the J call TRBJ1-1; 10 bases align to TRBD1. Germline V CDR1 and CDR2: SGHRS, YFSETQ. There are 14 residues in the CDR3. V lost 0 bases and J lost 7; bases outside the gene matches: 3. The CDR3 loop is CASSLATGGSEAFF. The CDR3 DNA is TGCGCCAGCAGCTTGGCGACAGGGGGCAGTGAAGCTTTCTTT.

This clonotype was detected only a few times. The chain joins TRBV19 to TRBJ2-7, with D hard to call. The length of the CDR3 is 13 residues. Germline loops: CDR1 LNHDA, CDR2 SQIVND (reference sequence). Trimming cost V 3 bases and J 0 bases, with 6 bases left between them. The CDR3 DNA follows: TGTGCCAGTAGTATGGCCGGCTCCTACGAGCAGTACTTC. Protein sequence: CASSMAGSYEQYF. The entire variable domain, with the rest obtained from reference TRBV19 and TRBJ2-7, is as follows: DGGITQSPKYLFRKEGQNVTLSCEQNLNHDAMYWYRQDPGQGLRLIYYSQIVNDFQKGDIAEGYSVSREKKESFPLTVTSAQKNPTAFYLCASSMAGSYEQYFGPGTRLTVT.

This clonotype appeared a few times. The chain joins TRBV7-9 to TRBJ2-1, with TRBD2 matching 12 bases. This CDR3 contains 16 residues. J lost 3 bases, V lost 5 bases, and 5 bases had no gene match. CDR1 and CDR2 (germline): SEHNR, FQNEAQ (reference sequence). The CDR3 nucleotides are TGTGCCAGCAGCAAACTAGCGGGAGGTGGCTACAATGAGCAGTTCTTC. This encodes CASSKLAGGGYNEQFF.

The chain links TRBV20-1 to TRBJ2-7, with TRBD2 identical over 10 bases. V lost 4 bases, J lost 0 bases, and 3 bases stayed unmatched. This CDR3 has 14 residues. The germline V gene encodes CDR1 DFQATT and CDR2 SNEGSKA (reference sequence). As DNA, the CDR3 is TGCAGTGCTATTAGCGGGAGGTTCTCCTACGAGCAGTACTTC. The encoded protein is CSAISGRFSYEQYF.

In its sample, this clonotype was seen a few times. The V call is TRBV7-2, the J call TRBJ2-7, with D maybe TRBD1 (6 bases). Germline CDR1 reads SGHTA; CDR2 reads FQGNSA. V lost 0 bases and J lost 3, with 9 bases in between. This CDR3 has 14 residues. CDR3 region: CASSLATGRYEQYF. The CDR3, as DNA: TGTGCCAGCAGCTTAGCGACAGGCCGCTACGAGCAGTACTTC.

The table lists this clonotype with a few counts. CDR3 coding DNA: TGTGCCAGCAGCTTGGCGCCGGGGCAGCAGTACGAGCAGTACTTC. It specifies CASSLAPGQQYEQYF. The chain has TRBV7-6 and TRBJ2-7; perhaps D is TRBD1 or TRBD2 (5 bases each). From germline, CDR1 is SGHVS and CDR2 FNYEAQ. The CDR3 extends over 15 amino acids. V was cut by 3 bases and J by 4 bases, with 16 bases left in between.

In this sample, this clonotype turned up a few times. V and J are TRBV5-5 and TRBJ1-5; TRBD1 agrees at 7 bases. Germline assignment: CDR1 SGHKS and CDR2 YYEKEE (reference sequence). Losses at the gene ends were 0 bases for V and 5 bases for J; bases not matched to a gene: 5. The CDR3 spans 15 residues. CDR3 loop: CASSLAWDRDQPQHF. In DNA form, the CDR3 reads TGTGCCAGCAGCTTGGCTTGGGACAGAGATCAGCCCCAGCATTTT. Complete variable domain (other parts from reference TRBV5-5 and TRBJ1-5): DAGVTQSPTHLIKTRGQQVTLRCSPISGHKSVSWYQQVLGQGPQFIFQYYEKEERGRGNFPDRFSARQFPNYSSELNVNALLLGDSALYLCASSLAWDRDQPQHFGDGTRLSIL.

This chain links TRBV20-1 with TRBJ2-1, with a possible D match to TRBD2 (5 bases). Trimming pared 4 bases from V and 7 bases from J, leaving 11 bases between. Germline V gives CDR1 DFQATT, CDR2 SNEGSKA (reference sequence). CDR3 length: 12 residues. CDR3 nucleotides: TGCAGTGCTAAGAGGGTGATAAATGAGCAGTTCTTC. It translates to CSAKRVINEQFF.

This clonotype was seen at least ten times. The gene calls are TRBV15 and TRBJ2-7; 8 positions agree with TRBD1. This CDR3 has 14 amino acids. CDR1 and CDR2 (germline): LNHNV, YYDKDF (reference sequence). The V segment lost 3 bases and the J segment 6 bases; nucleotides outside the gene matches: 7. CDR3 in amino acids: CATSRGTGSVEQYF. CDR3 DNA: TGTGCCACCAGCAGGGGGACAGGTTCGGTCGAGCAGTACTTC.

This clonotype was recorded at least ten times. V gene TRBV12-3 or TRBV12-4 combines with J gene TRBJ1-3; D remains unclear. The V end lost 1 base, the J end lost 0 bases, and 10 bases lay between the germline ends. The CDR3 contains 16 residues. CDR3 in amino acids: CASSLVVRISGNTIYF. CDR3 coding DNA: TGTGCCAGCAGTTTAGTTGTGAGGATCTCTGGAAACACCATATATTTT.

This clonotype turned up a few times. The chain joins TRBV7-8 to TRBJ2-3; TRBD2 might be the D (5 bases). CDR1 SGHVS and CDR2 FQNEAQ come from the germline V gene. The CDR3 is 13 residues long. V lost 1 base, J lost 5 bases, and 7 bases lay in between. The CDR3 bases are TGTGCCAGCAGCTTAGACGGACTAGATACGCAGTATTTT. It is translated as CASSLDGLDTQYF.

The J gene is TRBJ2-7, the V gene TRBV20-1; D gene uncertain. Trimming left V 4 bases short and J 6 bases short, with 25 bases between. Looked up from germline, CDR1 is DFQATT and CDR2 is SNEGSKA (reference sequence). The CDR3 covers 16 residues. CDR3 coding DNA: TGCAGTGCTACCCCCAAGGTCCCCCTTCTTAGGGCCGAGCAGTACTTC. It is translated as CSATPKVPLLRAEQYF.

This clonotype was detected a few times. The gene calls are TRBV7-2 and TRBJ2-7, with 12 nucleotides matching TRBD2. From germline, CDR1 is SGHTA and CDR2 FQGNSA. There are 18 residues in the CDR3. V lost 2 bases, J lost 2 bases, and 10 bases stayed unmatched. The CDR3 bases are TGTGCCAGCAGCTTAAAGAGACTAGCGGGAGAATCCCCCTACGAGCAGTACTTC. It translates to CASSLKRLAGESPYEQYF. Supplemented by reference TRBV7-2 and TRBJ2-7, the full variable domain reads GAGVSQSPSNKVTEKGKDVELRCDPISGHTALYWYRQSLGQGLEFLIYFQGNSAPDKSGLPSDRFSAERTGGSVSTLTIQRTQQEDSAVYLCASSLKRLAGESPYEQYFGPGTRLTVT.

CDR3 sequence: CASSLGSGQGTQYF. CDR3 coding DNA: TGTGCCAGCAGCTTAGGGTCGGGTCAGGGCACGCAGTATTTT. This chain connects TRBV7-2 to TRBJ2-3; D is possibly TRBD1 (5 bases). CDR3 length: 14 residues. Germline CDR1 reads SGHTA; CDR2 reads FQGNSA. The V gene lost 1 base and the J gene lost 9 bases, with 14 bases spanning the gap. Full variable domain (rest looked up from reference TRBV7-2 and TRBJ2-3): GAGVSQSPSNKVTEKGKDVELRCDPISGHTALYWYRQSLGQGLEFLIYFQGNSAPDKSGLPSDRFSAERTGGSVSTLTIQRTQQEDSAVYLCASSLGSGQGTQYFGPGTRLTVL.

In this sample, this clonotype turned up a few times. The chain is built from TRBV10-3 and TRBJ2-3; D gene unclear. The V gene lost 2 bases and the J gene lost 0 bases, with 9 bases spanning the gap. Germline V gene data show CDR1 as ENHRY and CDR2 as SYGVKD. This CDR3 has 15 amino acids. The CDR3 is CAISEGDSSTDTQYF. The CDR3 DNA sequence: TGTGCCATCAGTGAGGGGGATTCTAGCACAGATACGCAGTATTTT.

This chain uses TRBV25-1 with TRBJ2-6; D may be TRBD2 (5 bases). V was pared by 4 bases and J by 1 base, with 20 bases between. Germline loops: CDR1 MGHDK, CDR2 SYGVNS. The CDR3 is made up of 19 amino acids. Here the CDR3 DNA reads TGTGCCAGCAGTGTTACTTCGGGGAACCCGAAGTCTGGGGCCAACGTCCTGACTTTC. Protein sequence: CASSVTSGNPKSGANVLTF.